This is a list of T cell receptor beta chains from one sample in a study of blood T cell repertoires in COVID-19. Sequenced by immunoSEQ multiplex PCR; TCRdb stores in-frame clones only, minus some. The table includes a few hundred thousand clones, around four fifths detected once. Sequences were obtained from peripheral blood. The receptors come from a woman between 45 and 65 years old with acute or convalescent COVID-19. The CDR3 runs from the conserved cysteine through the conserved F or W. Each record gives: clone size, V gene, D gene, J gene, CDR3 protein, CDR3 DNA. The D gene is left open where the match is weak. Only part of the rows carry a size: once, few, many, or a class if the clone is expanded.

once	TRBV3-1/TRBV3-2	.	TRBJ1-2	CASSSGPLSVYGYTF	TGTGCCAGCAGCAGCGGACCGCTGTCTGTCTATGGCTACACCTTC
.	TRBV7-9	TRBD1	TRBJ1-4	CASSLTGASWNNEKLFF	TGTGCCAGCAGCTTGACAGGGGCGTCCTGGAATAATGAAAAACTGTTTTTT
.	TRBV9	TRBD1	TRBJ1-2	CASSVARQGPSYYGYTF	TGTGCCAGCAGCGTAGCCAGACAGGGACCCTCTTACTATGGCTACACCTTC
once	TRBV29-1	.	TRBJ2-7	CSVEEKRDEQYF	TGCAGCGTTGAAGAGAAGCGAGACGAGCAGTACTTC
once	TRBV30	.	TRBJ2-7	CAWRDRLRGLEQYF	TGTGCCTGGAGGGACCGATTGCGGGGTTTGGAGCAGTACTTC
.	TRBV7-9	.	TRBJ1-1	CASSLGTIQEVAFF	TGTGCCAGCAGCTTAGGTACAATCCAAGAGGTAGCTTTCTTT
.	TRBV5-4	.	TRBJ2-1	CASSLEQVNEQFF	TGTGCCAGCAGCTTGGAACAGGTCAATGAGCAGTTCTTC
once	TRBV5-4	TRBD1	TRBJ1-2	CASSIDRVDYGYTF	TGTGCCAGCAGCATCGACAGGGTCGACTATGGCTACACCTTC
.	TRBV4-2	.	TRBJ2-1	CASSQDWTEYNEQFF	TGTGCCAGCAGCCAAGACTGGACAGAATACAATGAGCAGTTCTTC
.	TRBV12-3/TRBV12-4	.	TRBJ1-5	CASGGTSNQPQHF	TGTGCCAGCGGCGGAACCTCAAATCAGCCCCAGCATTTT
.	TRBV7-2	TRBD1	TRBJ2-3	CASSSTGDLTDTQYF	TGTGCCAGCAGCTCTACAGGGGACCTCACAGATACGCAGTATTTT